This is a list of T cell receptor beta chains from one sample in a study of blood T cells in healthy people across ages. TCRdb analysed the 5' RACE reads with MiXCR anew, one entry per CDR3 protein. The sample lists 1,500,000 or so distinct CDR3 sequences, approximately 60% seen once, with approximately 7% in the top ten. Material for sequencing was blood. Source of these receptors: a young man in good health. Both conserved end residues are part of each CDR3.

v_gene	j_gene	CDR3aa
TRBV4-2	TRBJ2-7	CASSQGGQGAIYEQYF
TRBV25-1	TRBJ1-2	CASSELDRGRGGYTF
TRBV6-1	TRBJ1-2	CASSKEQGRWYGYTF
TRBV6-5	TRBJ2-1	CASSYWGTGGRLAGSSYNEQFF
TRBV20-1	TRBJ1-4	CSARDFLSGNEKLFF
TRBV20-1	TRBJ1-1	CSARGLRWGGDTEAFF
TRBV20-1	TRBJ2-7	CSARDRQVGEQYF
TRBV20-1	TRBJ2-4	CSATRLENIQYF
TRBV2	TRBJ2-2	CASSEVAGGTGELFF
TRBV12-3/TRBV12-4	TRBJ2-3	CASSPNRGWSTDTQYF
TRBV9	TRBJ2-1	CASSVEGQGLGNEQFF
TRBV6-1	TRBJ1-6	CASTYGGGNSPLHF
TRBV12-3/TRBV12-4	TRBJ1-2	CASRRSGTVTYGYTF
TRBV7-9	TRBJ2-5	CASSIPGGDRSQETQYF
TRBV13	TRBJ2-1	CASSLVGFRGAENEQFF
TRBV5-1	TRBJ2-7	CASSLNQDLYEQYF
TRBV25-1	TRBJ2-5	CASSDQRGGKETQYF
TRBV9	TRBJ2-2	CASSVELAVDTGELFF
TRBV24-1	TRBJ2-5	CATSDGGRGKGEQYF
TRBV6-6	TRBJ2-5	CASSYSSTQETQYF
TRBV4-3	TRBJ2-5	CASSITGSPQETQYF
TRBV10-2	.	CASSELGLAEETQYF
TRBV6-5	TRBJ2-7	CASSYGGGVGLTYEQYF
TRBV4-3	TRBJ2-7	CASSQLPGQSYEQYF
TRBV6-2/TRBV6-3	TRBJ1-1	CASSPDSPEAFF
TRBV20-1	TRBJ2-4	CSARPTKNIQYF
TRBV27	TRBJ2-7	CASSPGLPTYEQYF
TRBV5-1	TRBJ2-7	CASSRRDRGLGEQYF
TRBV10-3	TRBJ2-3	CAITSRDGKEADTQYF
TRBV12-3/TRBV12-4	TRBJ2-3	CASSPPSEADTQYF
TRBV28	TRBJ2-1	CASSRDSSYNEQFF
TRBV7-9	TRBJ2-1	CASSPSGTPYNEQFF
TRBV27	TRBJ2-7	CASSPLAGAGDVIEQYF
TRBV4-3	TRBJ2-3	CASSQEGRGSDTQYF
TRBV4-2	TRBJ2-7	CASSQQSQGSYEQYF
TRBV4-1	TRBJ1-1	CASSQVEAPDTEAFF
TRBV10-3	TRBJ2-3	CAISEEGANTDTQYF
TRBV27	TRBJ2-7	CASSLRESYEQYF
TRBV9	.	CASSVGTGNVYEQYF
TRBV7-9	TRBJ2-2	CASTGTGAGGELFF
TRBV29-1	TRBJ2-2	CSVAGQGRVGELFF
TRBV6-5	TRBJ2-1	CAGSDGNFNEQFF
TRBV28	TRBJ1-2	CASRTGPNYGYTF
TRBV10-3	TRBJ2-1	CAISGTGENEQFF
TRBV10-3	TRBJ1-4	CAISENIGGTTNEKLFF
TRBV4-1	TRBJ2-5	CASSQVAVSETQYF
TRBV7-8	TRBJ2-5	CASSLRTSGVVGGETQYF
TRBV29-1	TRBJ2-7	CSVVGDREDEQYF
TRBV20-1	TRBJ2-6	CSARDSSGANVLTF
TRBV14	TRBJ1-2	CASSQDESNYGYTF
TRBV11-2	.	CASSLTSLSSGEETQYF
TRBV25-1	TRBJ1-1	CASSFLAEAFF
TRBV10-3	.	CAISDGQAHEQYF
TRBV28	TRBJ2-7	CASSGWWSEDDSSYEQYF
TRBV24-1	TRBJ2-1	CATSDSGLAGLQFF
TRBV27	TRBJ2-3	CASSSLRGDLSDTQYF
TRBV29-1	TRBJ2-3	CSGGGAAGVADTQYF
TRBV7-2	TRBJ2-1	CASSLREQFF
TRBV6-1	TRBJ1-5	CASSDAGLQPQHF